Sequencing of this T cell receptor beta chain was carried out in a study of somatic mutations in cytotoxic T cells in rheumatoid arthritis. Study-wide results and caveats: Researchers did not know the antigen targets of the expanded CD8+ clones. CD8+ T-cell clonality showed no significant difference between rheumatoid arthritis patients and age-matched healthy controls.

TCRdb's table, derived via immunoSEQ multiplex PCR, lists solely in-frame clones and lacks some. Seen here are 15,000 to 20,000 clones, under 80% observed once, and the top ten hold roughly 5.3%. A remark on this clone: Its antigen remains unknown.

V lost 0 bases to trimming and J lost 4 bases; unmatched junction nucleotides: 12. Germline V CDR1 and CDR2: SGDLS, YYNGEE. This CDR3 contains 18 residues. The V call is TRBV9, the J call TRBJ2-7; TRBD2 agrees at 11 bases. This TCR derives from a man aged 60 to 75 in good health. Material for sequencing was CD8+ T cells sorted from blood. The CDR3 region is CASSVEGGGTSGPYEQYF. The CDR3, as DNA: TGTGCCAGCAGCGTAGAAGGAGGGGGGACTAGCGGCCCTTACGAGCAGTACTTC.